This TCR beta chain comes out of a study of shared clonotypes between healthy human individuals. Losses at the gene ends were 1 base for V and 0 bases for J; bases not matched to a gene: 10. Germline loops: CDR1 KGHSH, CDR2 LQKENI. This CDR3 region has 20 residues. A split of CD4+ cells into CD45RA+ naive and CD45RA-negative memory subsets was performed. Data came from immunoSEQ multiplex PCR; TCRdb stores just in-frame clones and leaves some out. Of roughly 680,000 clones detected, roughly 72% appear once; the ten largest clones hold under 2%. The sequence derives from a woman aged 30 to 39 in good health. This sequence joins TRBV18 and TRBJ2-6; 9 bases match TRBD2. The sequenced sample was memory CD4+ T cells sorted from blood. The sample's subset: CD45RA-negative fraction. This CDR3 reads CASSPLVLAGETSGANVLTF. In DNA form, the CDR3 reads TGTGCCAGCTCACCACTGGTATTAGCGGGAGAAACCTCTGGGGCCAACGTCCTGACTTTC.